The present entry profiles one T cell receptor (beta chain) with its context. Its antigen is unknown. Trimming removed 2 bases from V and 0 bases from J, with 9 bases in between. CDR1 and CDR2 (germline): MNHEY, SVGAGI. The CDR3 is 15 residues long. These data are taken from a study of T-cell reconstitution after alpha-beta-depleted transplantation in children. Notes on the study in general: Several hundred rapidly expanded clones from non-depleted graft cells reportedly supplied alpha-beta T cells about two months post-transplant. After transplant, high TCRbeta diversity at day 60 in some patients arose from surviving recipient T cells and thymic progenitors. Most T-cell counts and diversity one year after the transplant came from T cells that were newly produced.

This sample's TCRbeta library carried unique molecular identifier barcodes. From the PCR reads, TCRdb called clonotypes with MiXCR, one entry per CDR3 protein. This repertoire shows around 580,000 distinct CDR3 sequences, roughly 24% found once; its top ten account for 13% to 15%. This chain joins TRBV6-5 and TRBJ2-3, with D unclear. The receptor was isolated from a boy under two years old who had a stem cell transplant for acute myeloid leukemia, so the T cells may come from the graft donor. This material consisted of PBMCs, mostly from graft donor cells, taken 360 days after TCRalphabeta/CD19-depleted stem cell transplant. The CDR3 region has the DNA TGTGCCAGCAGTTACGACATGGTTAGCACAGATACGCAGTATTTT. Its protein is CASSYDMVSTDTQYF.